This T cell receptor (beta chain) came from a study of CD8 T cells in Susac syndrome. Turning to the study itself: Patients with Susac syndrome were, at the time of blood collection, therapy-naive, maintained on corticosteroids, or maintained on intravenous immunoglobulin alone.

The CDR3 is made up of 13 amino acids. Germline V CDR1 and CDR2: LNHDA, SQIVND (reference sequence). V was shortened by 2 bases and J by 7 bases, with 6 bases between the two germline ends. RNA amounts of about 0.45 to 1 ug underwent reverse transcription with random hexamers. Each CDR3 protein is one row after TCRdb ran MiXCR on the immunoSEQ multiplex PCR reads. The sample yields about 190,000 distinct CDR3 sequences, roughly 95% seen once. The rearrangement uses TRBV19 and TRBJ1-6; D unresolved. This receptor was taken from a human donor with Susac syndrome. The sequenced sample was CD4+ T cells from PBMCs. CDR3 nucleotide sequence: TGTGCCAGTAGTATATGGGAGAATTCACCCCTCCACTTT. This sequence encodes CASSIWENSPLHF.